A single sample is the source of the 27 T cell receptor beta chains below, sequenced in a study of blood T cell repertoires in COVID-19. Method: immunoSEQ multiplex PCR; TCRdb's copy keeps in-frame clones and lacks some. This table has under 250,000 clones, over 80% appearing once. The sample was peripheral blood. These receptors were collected from a woman aged 55 to 70 with active or convalescent COVID-19.

This clone is a singleton in its sample. The rearrangement uses TRBV20-1 and TRBJ1-4; D is uncertain. The CDR3 is made up of 11 amino acids. Germline V gene lookup returns CDR1 DFQATT and CDR2 SNEGSKA (reference sequence). V lost 2 bases and J lost 5, with 3 bases in between. The CDR3 sequence is CSARSNEKLFF. CDR3 nucleotides: TGCAGTGCTAGAAGCAATGAAAAACTGTTTTTT.

The CDR3: CASAGFSTDTQYF. As DNA, the CDR3 is TGTGCCAGTGCGGGGTTTTCCACAGATACGCAGTATTTT. The chain has TRBV12-3 or TRBV12-4 and TRBJ2-3; D possibly corresponds to TRBD2 (6 bases). The V end lost 9 bases, the J end lost 2 bases, and 12 bases lay between the germline ends. The CDR3 is made up of 13 amino acids.

This chain joins TRBV13 and TRBJ2-7; 9 positions agree with TRBD2. CDR3 length: 13 residues. Trimming removed 5 bases from V and 5 bases from J; junction bases left unmatched: 4. The V gene's germline CDR1 is PRHDT and CDR2 FYEKMQ (reference sequence). In DNA, the CDR3 is TGTGCCAGCAGCGCGGGACTAGCCAACGAGCAGTACTTC. Its protein is CASSAGLANEQYF.

The gene calls are TRBV28 and TRBJ2-1, with D maybe TRBD1 (5 bases). Looked up from germline, CDR1 is MDHEN and CDR2 is SYDVKM. Trimming left V 5 bases short and J 2 bases short, with 13 bases between. This CDR3 is built from 15 residues. CDR3 residues: CASSPVSGTYNEQFF. CDR3 sequence (DNA): TGTGCCAGCAGTCCAGTCTCAGGGACCTACAATGAGCAGTTCTTC.

This chain uses TRBV2 with TRBJ2-7; 9 bases line up with TRBD2. Per the germline V gene, CDR1 is SNHLY and CDR2 is FYNNEI. This CDR3 comprises 16 residues. V was pared by 2 bases and J by 5 bases, with 10 bases of the junction left unmatched. CDR3 coding DNA: TGTGCCAGCAGTGAAAATCTGGGACTAGCAGTTGACGAGCAGTACTTC. Its translation is CASSENLGLAVDEQYF.

The sample holds a few counts of this clone. V usage is TRBV5-5 and J usage is TRBJ1-2; unclear D gene. V was trimmed by 7 bases and J by 7 bases, leaving 17 bases between them. The CDR3 contains 13 residues. Germline loops: CDR1 SGHKS, CDR2 YYEKEE (reference sequence). This CDR3 reads CASRAVQEGGYTF. In DNA, the CDR3 is TGTGCCAGCCGGGCGGTGCAGGAGGGTGGCTACACCTTC.

This clone was recorded a few times. The CDR3 coding sequence is TGTGCCAGCAGTTTACCGGGCAGGGGGTATACTAACTATGGCTACACCTTC. Amino acids: CASSLPGRGYTNYGYTF. The chain joins TRBV28 to TRBJ1-2; 7 bases match TRBD1. CDR1 and CDR2 (germline): MDHEN, SYDVKM. The V segment lost 2 bases and the J segment 0 bases; nucleotides outside the gene matches: 9. The CDR3 totals 17 residues.

This sequence joins TRBV7-3 and TRBJ2-1; TRBD1 aligns across 7 bases. V trimming: 6 bases; J trimming: 8 bases; junction bases outside the gene matches: 7. In germline, CDR1 is SGHTA, CDR2 FQGTGA. The CDR3 covers 13 residues. CDR3: CASRHQGDDEQFF. The CDR3 DNA is TGTGCCAGCAGACATCAGGGGGACGATGAGCAGTTCTTC.

V usage is TRBV30 and J usage is TRBJ1-1; TRBD1 matches at 7 bases. Germline values: CDR1 GTSNPN, CDR2 SVGIG (reference sequence). V trimming: 6 bases; J trimming: 0 bases; junction bases outside the gene matches: 4. The CDR3 loop spans 13 amino acids. The CDR3 nucleotides read TGTGCCTGCAGGGGGTTCATGAACACTGAAGCTTTCTTT. Encoded protein: CACRGFMNTEAFF.

Only a few counts were recorded for this clone. The V gene is TRBV7-9, the J gene TRBJ2-5, with D possibly being TRBD2 (6 bases). V was shortened by 1 base and J by 2 bases, with 14 bases between the two germline ends. This CDR3 comprises 16 residues. Germline CDR1 SEHNR, CDR2 FQNEAQ (reference sequence). The CDR3 reads CASSLVVGGFQETQYF. The DNA of the CDR3 is TGTGCCAGCAGCTTAGTTGTCGGGGGATTTCAAGAGACCCAGTACTTC.

This clone was picked up a small number of times. The chain joins TRBV7-6 to TRBJ2-3, with 7 bases fitting TRBD2. CDR1 and CDR2 (germline): SGHVS, FNYEAQ. The CDR3 is 16 amino acids. V dropped 3 bases and J dropped 1; count of bases not matched to a gene: 7. CDR3 sequence reads: CASSFRLAGRTDTQYF. DNA for the CDR3: TGTGCCAGCAGCTTTCGGTTAGCGGGTCGCACAGATACGCAGTATTTT.

This clone was counted only a few times. The DNA of the CDR3 is TGTGCCAGCTCACCTGAGCCGAACTATGGCTACACCTTC. This sequence encodes CASSPEPNYGYTF. The chain uses TRBV18 and TRBJ1-2; D is unclear. Germline values: CDR1 KGHSH, CDR2 LQKENI. The CDR3 has 13 amino acids. V lost 3 bases and J 2 bases, leaving 7 bases between the germline ends.

This clone occurred a few times. The chain is built from TRBV4-1 and TRBJ2-6; 10 positions agree with TRBD1. The J segment lost 0 bases and the V segment lost 3 bases, leaving 5 bases of the junction unmatched. This CDR3 spans 18 amino acids. CDR1 is MGHRA, CDR2 YSYEKL, per germline. The CDR3 here is CASSQGQGISSGANVLTF. CDR3 coding DNA: TGCGCCAGCAGCCAGGGACAGGGGATTTCCTCTGGGGCCAACGTCCTGACTTTC.

The chain is built from TRBV29-1 and TRBJ1-3; TRBD1 aligns across 8 bases. The junction had 2 bases not matched to a gene; V was cut back by 6 bases and J by 4 bases. Per germline, CDR1 SQVTM and CDR2 ANQGSEA. The CDR3 loop spans 12 amino acids. The chain's CDR3 is CSVQGGGNTIYF. CDR3 sequence (DNA): TGCAGCGTACAGGGGGGAGGAAACACCATATATTTT.

The chain joins TRBV7-2 to TRBJ1-2, with TRBD1 identical over 9 bases. The CDR3 loop spans 16 amino acids. The V gene end was trimmed by 4 bases and the J gene end by 3 bases; junction bases not matched to a gene: 9. Per germline, CDR1 SGHTA and CDR2 FQGNSA. CDR3 sequence: CASSYGDRVSHYGYTF. In DNA form, the CDR3 reads TGTGCCAGCAGCTACGGGGACAGGGTATCCCACTATGGCTACACCTTC.

This clone came up once. The V call is TRBV12-2, the J call TRBJ1-3; the table gives TRBD1 as D, unverified against the DNA. TRBV12-2 is annotated as a pseudogene. The CDR3 has 14 residues. As DNA, the CDR3 is TGTGCAAGTCGTGAACAGGGTGGTGGAAACACCATATATTTT. Protein product: CASREQGGGNTIYF.

This clone was detected a few times. The CDR3 protein is CTSSQGTTSGKIRKLKWRQFF. In nucleotides, the CDR3 is TGCACCAGCAGCCAAGGAACAACTAGCGGTAAAATCAGAAAACTAAAATGGAGGCAGTTCTTC. The V gene is TRBV1, the J gene TRBJ2-1; no check of the table's D call, TRBD2, against the DNA was made. TRBV1 is a pseudogene. The CDR3 runs 21 residues.

Written as DNA, the CDR3 is TGTGCCAGCAGACTAGGACAGGGGACCTACGAGCAGTACTTC. This translates into CASRLGQGTYEQYF. The chain links TRBV4-2 to TRBJ2-7; 9 bases agree with TRBD1. The CDR3 has 14 amino acids. V lost 6 bases and J lost 2; bases outside the gene matches: 5. Germline V CDR1 and CDR2: LGHNA, YNFKEQ.

Only a few counts were recorded for this clone. In nucleotides, the CDR3 is TGTGCCAGCAGCTTAGCGCCCCCCAGGATCGCCGGGGAGCTGTTTTTT. Translation: CASSLAPPRIAGELFF. This sequence joins TRBV7-6 and TRBJ2-2; D is ambiguous. V was pared by 0 bases and J by 6 bases, with 14 bases between. The CDR3 is 16 residues long. CDR1 is SGHVS and CDR2 is FNYEAQ in the germline V gene.

The chain couples TRBV9 to TRBJ2-7, with a weak D call TRBD2 (5 bases). The CDR3 consists of 16 residues. Trimming stripped 4 bases from V and 3 bases from J, with 20 bases between. The germline V gene has CDR1 SGDLS and CDR2 YYNGEE. The chain's CDR3 is CASSPWVEANFYEQYF. The DNA of the CDR3 is TGTGCCAGCAGCCCCTGGGTGGAGGCAAACTTCTACGAGCAGTACTTC.

V is TRBV7-3 and J is TRBJ2-3, with 9 bases lining up with TRBD2. This CDR3 has 15 residues. The J segment lost 2 bases and the V segment lost 5 bases, leaving 5 bases of the junction unmatched. Germline CDR1 and CDR2: SGHTA and FQGTGA. The CDR3 sequence: CASSIGLANTDTQYF. For the CDR3, the DNA is TGTGCCAGCAGCATAGGACTAGCGAACACAGATACGCAGTATTTT.

CDR3 sequence: CASSQADRFQPQHF. CDR3 sequence (DNA): TGCGCCAGCAGCCAGGCTGACAGGTTCCAGCCCCAGCATTTT. The rearrangement joins TRBV4-1 to TRBJ1-5; perhaps TRBD1 as D (6 bases). Germline lookup yields CDR1 MGHRA and CDR2 YSYEKL. The CDR3 totals 14 residues. Between the trimmed V and J ends, which lost 3 bases and 7 bases, there was a span of 13 bases.

Here the CDR3 reads CASSSSGVEQYF. Here the CDR3 DNA reads TGTGCCAGCAGCTCCTCCGGGGTCGAGCAGTACTTC. This chain links TRBV7-9 with TRBJ2-7; weak D call: TRBD2 (5 bases). Germline V gene lookup returns CDR1 SEHNR and CDR2 FQNEAQ (reference sequence). V was pared by 4 bases and J by 6 bases, with 10 bases between. This CDR3 is 12 amino acids long.

In DNA form, the CDR3 reads TGTGCCAGCAAATCCGGGACAGACAACTATGGCTACACCTTC. Translated: CASKSGTDNYGYTF. The V gene is TRBV19, the J gene TRBJ1-2, with 7 nucleotides matching TRBD1. The CDR3 covers 14 residues. Trimming removed 9 bases from V and 2 bases from J; junction bases left unmatched: 9. Germline V lookup: CDR1 LNHDA, CDR2 SQIVND (reference sequence).

The chain is built from TRBV18 and TRBJ2-1; TRBD2 matches 9 bases. The CDR3 has 16 amino acids. V was pared by 3 bases and J by 10 bases, with 13 bases of the junction left unmatched. Germline-derived CDR1 and CDR2 are KGHSH and LQKENI. The CDR3 region is CASSPGTSGRLGEQFF. The CDR3 nucleotides read TGTGCCAGCTCACCGGGAACTAGCGGGCGGCTAGGGGAGCAGTTCTTC.

This clone was recorded a few times. The rearrangement uses TRBV29-1 and TRBJ2-1, with 10 bases matching TRBD2. The V segment lost 0 bases and the J segment 8 bases; nucleotides outside the gene matches: 10. The germline CDR1 and CDR2 sequences are SQVTM and ANQGSEA. CDR3 length: 16 residues. The CDR3 is CSVEDLAGDSVDEQFF. CDR3 in DNA: TGCAGCGTTGAAGATCTAGCGGGAGACTCAGTTGATGAGCAGTTCTTC.

The V gene is TRBV28, the J gene TRBJ1-2, with a tentative D call TRBD1 (5 bases). The V and J ends lost 2 bases and 2 bases respectively, with 12 bases between them. CDR3 length: 15 amino acids. Germline V CDR1 and CDR2: MDHEN, SYDVKM. Written as DNA, the CDR3 is TGTGCCAGCAGTTTAGCCATGACAGCGAACTATGGCTACACCTTC. As protein: CASSLAMTANYGYTF.